This is a list of T cell receptor beta chains from one sample in a study of blood T cell repertoires in COVID-19. The assay was immunoSEQ multiplex PCR, and TCRdb's table has in-frame clones only and misses some. The data show tens of thousands of clones, 90% seen once. Sequences were obtained from peripheral blood. Receptors originate from a human donor in a cohort sampled during active COVID-19. The CDR3 runs from the conserved cysteine through the conserved F or W. The D gene is left open where the match is weak. The size entry is marked missing in some rows and otherwise reads once, few, many or a size class.

V gene: TRBV14
D gene: .
clone size: .
J gene: TRBJ2-1
CDR3 protein: CASSQGRRDEQFF
CDR3 DNA: TGTGCCAGCAGCCAAGGCAGGAGGGATGAGCAGTTCTTC

V gene: TRBV28
D gene: TRBD2
clone size: .
J gene: TRBJ2-3
CDR3 protein: CASSPGLAGSTDTQYF
CDR3 DNA: TGTGCCAGCAGCCCGGGACTAGCGGGTTCCACAGATACGCAGTATTTT

V gene: TRBV5-1
D gene: TRBD1
clone size: once
J gene: TRBJ2-7
CDR3 protein: CASTWTPGQPYEQYF
CDR3 DNA: TGCGCCAGCACTTGGACCCCGGGACAGCCCTACGAGCAGTACTTC

V gene: TRBV20-1
D gene: .
clone size: .
J gene: TRBJ1-2
CDR3 protein: CSVAAYGYTF
CDR3 DNA: TGCAGTGTTGCGGCCTATGGCTACACCTTC

V gene: TRBV9
D gene: TRBD1
clone size: once
J gene: TRBJ2-3
CDR3 protein: CASSDGQGESTDTQYF
CDR3 DNA: TGTGCCAGCAGCGACGGACAGGGGGAGAGCACAGATACGCAGTATTTT

V gene: TRBV7-9
D gene: .
clone size: few
J gene: TRBJ2-7
CDR3 protein: CASSYGGREQYF
CDR3 DNA: TGTGCCAGCAGCTACGGGGGTAGGGAGCAGTACTTC

V gene: TRBV6-2/TRBV6-3
D gene: .
clone size: .
J gene: TRBJ2-2
CDR3 protein: CASSYSGRAGELFF
CDR3 DNA: TGTGCCAGCAGTTACTCTGGGCGGGCCGGGGAGCTGTTTTTT

V gene: TRBV5-8
D gene: TRBD2
clone size: .
J gene: TRBJ2-1
CDR3 protein: CASSAGTRLYNEQFF
CDR3 DNA: TGTGCCAGCAGCGCCGGGACTAGACTCTACAATGAGCAGTTCTTC

V gene: TRBV7-9
D gene: .
clone size: .
J gene: TRBJ1-3
CDR3 protein: CASSLGLPGIDGDTIYF
CDR3 DNA: TGTGCCAGCAGCTTAGGTTTACCAGGGATCGACGGAGACACCATATATTTT

V gene: TRBV18
D gene: .
clone size: .
J gene: TRBJ1-6
CDR3 protein: CASSPSSHTLGSSPLHF
CDR3 DNA: TGTGCCAGCTCACCATCATCCCATACCCTGGGGAGTTCACCCCTCCACTTT

V gene: TRBV7-9
D gene: TRBD2
clone size: .
J gene: TRBJ2-2
CDR3 protein: CASSLTSGLSTGELFF
CDR3 DNA: TGTGCCAGCAGCTTAACTAGCGGTCTTTCCACCGGGGAGCTGTTTTTT

V gene: TRBV25-1
D gene: TRBD1
clone size: .
J gene: TRBJ2-3
CDR3 protein: CASSEEVQGAYVDTQYF
CDR3 DNA: TGTGCCAGCAGTGAAGAGGTACAGGGGGCGTACGTAGATACGCAGTATTTT

V gene: TRBV5-6
D gene: .
clone size: .
J gene: TRBJ2-1
CDR3 protein: CASSLGGQTLNEQFF
CDR3 DNA: TGTGCCAGCAGCTTGGGTGGACAGACACTCAATGAGCAGTTCTTC

V gene: TRBV18
D gene: TRBD1
clone size: .
J gene: TRBJ2-1
CDR3 protein: CASSPPGQSYNEQFF
CDR3 DNA: TGTGCCAGCTCACCACCGGGACAGAGTTACAATGAGCAGTTCTTC

V gene: TRBV6-1
D gene: .
clone size: .
J gene: TRBJ2-5
CDR3 protein: CASSEGAGWETQYF
CDR3 DNA: TGTGCCAGCAGTGAGGGGGCCGGATGGGAGACCCAGTACTTC

V gene: TRBV7-3
D gene: .
clone size: .
J gene: TRBJ1-3
CDR3 protein: CASSPKGPGYGNTIYF
CDR3 DNA: TGTGCCAGCAGCCCGAAGGGCCCGGGGTACGGAAACACCATATATTTT

V gene: TRBV4-3
D gene: .
clone size: .
J gene: TRBJ2-7
CDR3 protein: CASSQDRAGALYEQYF
CDR3 DNA: TGCGCCAGCAGCCAAGATCGGGCAGGGGCTCTCTACGAGCAGTACTTC

V gene: TRBV4-1
D gene: .
clone size: once
J gene: TRBJ2-7
CDR3 protein: CASSQESGVRSYEQYF
CDR3 DNA: TGCGCCAGCAGCCAAGAGTCGGGGGTTAGGTCCTACGAGCAGTACTTC

V gene: TRBV4-1
D gene: TRBD1
clone size: once
J gene: TRBJ2-7
CDR3 protein: CASSQLGTGPHRYF
CDR3 DNA: TGCGCCAGCAGCCAATTAGGGACAGGGCCCCATCGGTACTTC

V gene: TRBV25-1
D gene: TRBD2
clone size: .
J gene: TRBJ2-1
CDR3 protein: CASSEWFGVAGEPEQFF
CDR3 DNA: TGTGCCAGCAGTGAATGGTTCGGGGTAGCGGGAGAGCCTGAGCAGTTCTTC

V gene: TRBV4-3
D gene: .
clone size: .
J gene: TRBJ1-2
CDR3 protein: CASSQRQTYGYTF
CDR3 DNA: TGCGCCAGCAGCCAAAGACAGACCTATGGCTACACCTTC

V gene: TRBV19
D gene: .
clone size: once
J gene: TRBJ1-1
CDR3 protein: CASSTPGKLEAFF
CDR3 DNA: TGTGCCAGTAGTACACCGGGAAAGTTGGAAGCTTTCTTT

V gene: TRBV27
D gene: .
clone size: .
J gene: TRBJ2-2
CDR3 protein: CASSLIGGELFF
CDR3 DNA: TGTGCCAGCAGTTTAATCGGGGGGGAGCTGTTTTTT

V gene: TRBV10-3
D gene: TRBD2
clone size: .
J gene: TRBJ2-5
CDR3 protein: CAISGGTSGSAETQYF
CDR3 DNA: TGTGCCATCAGTGGGGGGACTAGCGGGAGTGCAGAGACCCAGTACTTC

V gene: TRBV7-9
D gene: TRBD1
clone size: .
J gene: TRBJ1-3
CDR3 protein: CASSLGQHSGNTIYF
CDR3 DNA: TGTGCCAGCAGCTTGGGACAGCACTCTGGAAACACCATATATTTT

V gene: TRBV6-1
D gene: .
clone size: .
J gene: TRBJ2-3
CDR3 protein: CASSDMGSVQIKQYF
CDR3 DNA: TGTGCCAGCAGTGACATGGGTAGTGTACAGATAAAGCAGTATTTT

V gene: TRBV11-1
D gene: .
clone size: once
J gene: TRBJ2-5
CDR3 protein: CASSPGGMKTQYF
CDR3 DNA: TGTGCCAGCAGCCCCGGAGGGATGAAGACCCAGTACTTC

V gene: TRBV6-5
D gene: .
clone size: .
J gene: TRBJ2-2
CDR3 protein: CASSPPTDAPGELFF
CDR3 DNA: TGTGCCAGCAGTCCCCCAACCGATGCGCCCGGGGAGCTGTTTTTT

V gene: TRBV7-6
D gene: .
clone size: once
J gene: TRBJ1-2
CDR3 protein: CASSLVYTGYGYTF
CDR3 DNA: TGTGCCAGCAGCTTAGTATACACGGGCTATGGCTACACCTTC

V gene: TRBV4-3
D gene: .
clone size: few
J gene: TRBJ2-7
CDR3 protein: CASSQVTGRSYEQYF
CDR3 DNA: TGCGCCAGCAGCCAGGTAACAGGGCGGTCCTACGAGCAGTACTTC

V gene: TRBV5-8
D gene: TRBD1
clone size: .
J gene: TRBJ2-7
CDR3 protein: CASSFSAGTGLFMFDEQYF
CDR3 DNA: TGTGCCAGCAGCTTTAGCGCTGGGACAGGGTTGTTTATGTTTGACGAGCAGTACTTC

V gene: TRBV11-1
D gene: TRBD1
clone size: once
J gene: TRBJ1-1
CDR3 protein: CASSLALRQGEAFF
CDR3 DNA: TGTGCCAGCAGCTTAGCCCTAAGACAGGGTGAAGCTTTCTTT

V gene: TRBV4-1
D gene: .
clone size: .
J gene: TRBJ2-1
CDR3 protein: CASSQGSGDYNEQFF
CDR3 DNA: TGCGCCAGCAGCCAAGGTAGCGGTGACTACAATGAGCAGTTCTTC

V gene: TRBV7-3
D gene: TRBD1
clone size: .
J gene: TRBJ2-7
CDR3 protein: CASSSTGSYEQYF
CDR3 DNA: TGTGCCAGCAGCTCGACAGGGTCCTACGAGCAGTACTTC

V gene: TRBV5-1
D gene: .
clone size: few
J gene: TRBJ2-3
CDR3 protein: CASSLATGSDTQYF
CDR3 DNA: TGCGCCAGCAGCTTGGCTACAGGGTCAGATACGCAGTATTTT

V gene: TRBV5-6
D gene: .
clone size: .
J gene: TRBJ2-5
CDR3 protein: CASSLYSQETQYF
CDR3 DNA: TGTGCCAGCAGCTTGTACAGCCAAGAGACCCAGTACTTC

V gene: TRBV11-3
D gene: TRBD2
clone size: once
J gene: TRBJ2-1
CDR3 protein: CASSYREREAVYEQFF
CDR3 DNA: TGTGCCAGCAGCTATAGGGAGCGGGAGGCGGTCTATGAGCAGTTCTTC

V gene: TRBV9
D gene: .
clone size: .
J gene: TRBJ2-6
CDR3 protein: CASSVARDSGANVLTF
CDR3 DNA: TGTGCCAGCAGCGTAGCACGGGACTCTGGGGCCAACGTCCTGACTTTC

V gene: TRBV5-6
D gene: .
clone size: .
J gene: TRBJ2-3
CDR3 protein: CASSPGTPDTQYF
CDR3 DNA: TGTGCCAGCAGCCCGGGGACTCCAGATACGCAGTATTTT

V gene: TRBV7-3
D gene: .
clone size: .
J gene: TRBJ1-1
CDR3 protein: CASSLGTGNTEAFF
CDR3 DNA: TGTGCCAGCAGTCTGGGAACAGGTAACACTGAAGCTTTCTTT

V gene: TRBV19
D gene: .
clone size: few
J gene: TRBJ1-5
CDR3 protein: CASSIGRTRGNQPQHF
CDR3 DNA: TGTGCCAGTAGTATAGGTCGGACTCGTGGTAATCAGCCCCAGCATTTT

V gene: TRBV15
D gene: .
clone size: .
J gene: TRBJ1-5
CDR3 protein: CATSRDQRGGQPQHF
CDR3 DNA: TGTGCCACCAGCAGAGATCAGAGGGGAGGTCAGCCCCAGCATTTT

V gene: TRBV5-1
D gene: .
clone size: .
J gene: TRBJ2-2
CDR3 protein: CASSLDSFLDTGELFF
CDR3 DNA: TGCGCCAGCAGCTTGGACTCCTTCTTAGACACCGGGGAGCTGTTTTTT

V gene: TRBV7-3
D gene: .
clone size: .
J gene: TRBJ2-6
CDR3 protein: CASSLKGRGSVSSGANVLTF
CDR3 DNA: TGTGCCAGCAGCTTAAAAGGGCGGGGCAGCGTAAGCTCTGGGGCCAACGTCCTGACTTTC

V gene: TRBV6-2/TRBV6-3
D gene: .
clone size: .
J gene: TRBJ2-5
CDR3 protein: CASSYLQETQYF
CDR3 DNA: TGTGCCAGCAGTTACCTACAAGAGACCCAGTACTTC

V gene: TRBV14
D gene: .
clone size: .
J gene: TRBJ2-7
CDR3 protein: CASSHFLTGEQYF
CDR3 DNA: TGTGCCAGCAGCCATTTTCTCACGGGGGAGCAGTACTTC

V gene: TRBV11-3
D gene: .
clone size: .
J gene: TRBJ1-1
CDR3 protein: CASSLGWGELNTEAFF
CDR3 DNA: TGTGCCAGCAGCTTAGGTTGGGGAGAATTGAACACTGAAGCTTTCTTT

V gene: TRBV18
D gene: .
clone size: .
J gene: TRBJ1-3
CDR3 protein: CASSLTSPGGSGNTIYF
CDR3 DNA: TGTGCCAGCTCACTGACAAGCCCGGGGGGCTCTGGAAACACCATATATTTT

V gene: TRBV9
D gene: .
clone size: .
J gene: TRBJ2-2
CDR3 protein: CASTPPGVNTGELFF
CDR3 DNA: TGTGCCAGCACCCCCCCCGGAGTTAACACCGGGGAGCTGTTTTTT

V gene: TRBV2
D gene: .
clone size: .
J gene: TRBJ2-3
CDR3 protein: CASRSADTQYF
CDR3 DNA: TGTGCCAGCAGATCCGCAGATACGCAGTATTTT

V gene: TRBV7-2
D gene: TRBD1
clone size: .
J gene: TRBJ1-1
CDR3 protein: CASSPGGGFPEAFF
CDR3 DNA: TGTGCCAGCAGCCCAGGGGGCGGTTTTCCTGAAGCTTTCTTT

V gene: TRBV14
D gene: .
clone size: .
J gene: TRBJ2-1
CDR3 protein: CASSQVTRELGNEQFF
CDR3 DNA: TGTGCCAGCAGCCAAGTAACTCGGGAGTTAGGCAATGAGCAGTTCTTC

V gene: TRBV28
D gene: TRBD1
clone size: .
J gene: TRBJ2-7
CDR3 protein: CASRDRQSSYEQYF
CDR3 DNA: TGTGCCAGCAGGGACAGGCAGAGCTCCTACGAGCAGTACTTC

V gene: TRBV11-3
D gene: TRBD1
clone size: .
J gene: TRBJ2-7
CDR3 protein: CASSSGVRDRDHEQYF
CDR3 DNA: TGTGCCAGCAGCTCTGGGGTCCGGGACAGGGACCACGAGCAGTACTTC